These 29 T cell receptor beta chains were sequenced from one sample in a study of T cell responses to AZD1222 COVID-19 vaccine. Data came from immunoSEQ multiplex PCR; TCRdb stores just in-frame clones and leaves some out. Of 18,000 or so clones in the sample, nearly 90% were seen once. The sequencing used peripheral blood, collected 28 days after the second AZD1222 dose. The receptors shown here come from an adult who received the AZD1222 COVID-19 vaccine.

The chain couples TRBV18 to TRBJ1-2; no reliable D call. This CDR3 is built from 14 residues. The germline V gene has CDR1 KGHSH and CDR2 LQKENI. V was clipped by 0 bases and J by 4 bases, with 9 bases between them. CDR3 sequence: CASSPPGWVYGYTF. Here the CDR3 DNA reads TGTGCCAGCTCACCACCGGGATGGGTCTATGGCTACACCTTC.

This clone was seen a few times. This chain uses TRBV7-9 with TRBJ2-7, with D unresolved. This CDR3 has 14 residues. V was trimmed by 2 bases and J by 0 bases, leaving 8 bases between them. CDR1 and CDR2 from the germline V gene are SEHNR and FQNEAQ (reference sequence). CDR3 sequence: CASSLSTVSYEQYF. CDR3 coding DNA: TGTGCCAGCAGCTTATCAACCGTCTCCTACGAGCAGTACTTC.

The genes are TRBV5-1 and TRBJ2-5; TRBD1 might be the D (6 bases). This CDR3 comprises 14 residues. The germline V gene encodes CDR1 SGHRS and CDR2 YFSETQ. V lost 4 bases, J lost 3 bases, and 13 bases lay in between. The DNA for the CDR3 is TGCGCCAGCAGCCCGACGTCAGGGGAAGAGACCCAGTACTTC. Protein sequence: CASSPTSGEETQYF.

The chain joins TRBV19 to TRBJ1-5; TRBD1 matches at 10 bases. Germline V CDR1 and CDR2: LNHDA, SQIVND (reference sequence). Trimming removed 6 bases from V and 4 bases from J; junction bases left unmatched: 0. The CDR3 is 13 residues long. DNA of the CDR3: TGTGCCAGTAGGGGACAGGGGAATCAGCCCCAGCATTTT. The encoded protein is CASRGQGNQPQHF.

The chain couples TRBV27 to TRBJ1-2, with a possible D match to TRBD1 (5 bases). The CDR3 is made up of 12 amino acids. From germline, CDR1 is MNHEY and CDR2 SMNVEV (reference sequence). V shed 6 bases and J shed 7 bases, with 12 bases lying between them. The CDR3 loop reads CASSPAGGGYTF. CDR3 DNA sequence: TGTGCCAGCAGCCCAGCGGGGGGTGGCTACACCTTC.

This sequence joins TRBV11-2 and TRBJ2-2; D is possibly TRBD1 (5 bases). Trimming cost V 0 bases and J 2 bases, with 10 bases left between them. Germline-derived CDR1 and CDR2 are SGHAT and FQNNGV. This CDR3 contains 16 residues. In nucleotides, the CDR3 is TGTGCCAGCAGCTTAGACGGACACCTAAACACCGGGGAGCTGTTTTTT. This sequence encodes CASSLDGHLNTGELFF.

V is TRBV27 and J is TRBJ2-6; D remains unclear. The CDR3 is 16 amino acids. V gave up 5 bases and J gave up 0 bases, with 11 bases separating them. CDR1 MNHEY and CDR2 SMNVEV come from the germline V gene (reference sequence). The CDR3 protein is CASSLAGGSGANVLTF. The CDR3 DNA reads as TGTGCCAGCAGTCTGGCTGGCGGCTCTGGGGCCAACGTCCTGACTTTC.

The V call is TRBV7-9, the J call TRBJ1-3; D unresolved. Germline CDR1 SEHNR, CDR2 FQNEAQ (reference sequence). V was trimmed by 5 bases and J by 3 bases, leaving 8 bases between them. The CDR3 covers 13 residues. This CDR3 reads CASSPIGGNTIYF. The CDR3 DNA is TGTGCCAGCAGCCCAATCGGTGGAAACACCATATATTTT.

The DNA for the CDR3 is TGTGCCAGCAGTTTAGCGTCTGGGGATGGCTACACCTTC. It specifies CASSLASGDGYTF. The chain carries TRBV12-3 or TRBV12-4 and TRBJ1-2; D is undetermined. Trimming took off 0 bases at V and 6 bases at J, with 8 bases between the two ends. The CDR3 is made up of 13 amino acids.

CDR3 loop: CASSIQYNEQFF. CDR3 coding DNA: TGTGCCAGTAGTATTCAGTACAATGAGCAGTTCTTC. The chain employs TRBV19 and TRBJ2-1; no definite D call. CDR1 and CDR2 from the germline V gene are LNHDA and SQIVND (reference sequence). CDR3 length: 12 amino acids. V lost 3 bases and J 4 bases, leaving 4 bases between the germline ends.

The chain carries TRBV5-6 and TRBJ1-1; D is ambiguous. With 7 bases removed from V and 8 bases from J, the gap between germline ends came to 18 bases. Germline V CDR1 and CDR2: SGHDT, YYEEEE. The CDR3 runs to 13 residues. CDR3 nucleotide sequence: TGTGCCAGCTGTATGCTTAGTACGACAGAAGCTTTCTTT. It specifies CASCMLSTTEAFF.

The rearrangement joins TRBV29-1 to TRBJ2-3; 8 bases fit TRBD2. CDR3 length: 13 amino acids. Germline assignment: CDR1 SQVTM and CDR2 ANQGSEA. V lost 6 bases and J lost 2; bases outside the gene matches: 4. The CDR3 protein is CSVGRGITDTQYF. DNA for the CDR3: TGCAGCGTCGGGAGGGGGATCACAGATACGCAGTATTTT.

J is TRBJ1-4 and V is TRBV4-1; D remains unclear. With 0 bases removed from V and 8 bases from J, the gap between germline ends came to 13 bases. Looked up from germline, CDR1 is MGHRA and CDR2 is YSYEKL. CDR3 length: 15 residues. The CDR3 DNA reads as TGCGCCAGCAGCCAAGAATGGTTTGTGGGCGAAAAACTGTTTTTT. Translated: CASSQEWFVGEKLFF.

The CDR3 DNA is TGTGCCAGCAGCCGAGTGCCCCAGAACGAGCAGTACTTC. It translates to CASSRVPQNEQYF. The chain recombines TRBV28 with TRBJ2-7; D is unresolved. The CDR3 has 13 amino acids. The germline CDR1 and CDR2 sequences are MDHEN and SYDVKM. Trimming left V 6 bases short and J 5 bases short, with 14 bases between.

The chain uses TRBV12-3 or TRBV12-4 and TRBJ1-1; D gene unclear. The V end lost 2 bases, the J end lost 1 base, and 5 bases lay between the germline ends. CDR3 length equals 13 residues. In nucleotides, the CDR3 is TGTGCCAGCAGTTTAACCCAGAACACTGAAGCTTTCTTT. This encodes CASSLTQNTEAFF.

The chain uses TRBV27 and TRBJ1-2, with 7 bases fitting TRBD1. The CDR3 has 14 residues. Losses at the gene ends were 6 bases for V and 5 bases for J; bases not matched to a gene: 9. CDR1 MNHEY and CDR2 SMNVEV come from the germline V gene (reference sequence). CDR3 amino acids: CASRTRTGGYGYTF. The CDR3 coding sequence is TGTGCCAGCAGAACGAGGACAGGCGGGTATGGCTACACCTTC.

The chain is built from TRBV2 and TRBJ2-1; D gene unclear. The germline gives CDR1 SNHLY, CDR2 FYNNEI. The ends were cut back, 4 bases at V and 6 bases at J, with 10 bases in the middle. CDR3 length equals 13 residues. CDR3 DNA sequence: TGTGCCAGCAGTGGGATCCTAGGCAATGAGCAGTTCTTC. It is translated as CASSGILGNEQFF.

This chain connects TRBV6-5 to TRBJ2-6; D unclear. The germline V gene has CDR1 MNHEY and CDR2 SVGAGI. This CDR3 is 12 amino acids long. Trimming stripped 4 bases from V and 2 bases from J, with 0 bases between. Here the CDR3 reads CASSSGANVLTF. The CDR3, as DNA: TGTGCCAGCAGTTCTGGGGCCAACGTCCTGACTTTC.

V and J are TRBV29-1 and TRBJ2-7, with 7 bases matching TRBD2. CDR1 and CDR2 (germline): SQVTM, ANQGSEA. Trimming removed 3 bases from V and 3 bases from J; junction bases left unmatched: 2. The CDR3 spans 12 residues. The CDR3 bases are TGCAGCGTTGACGCTAGCGGCTACGAGCAGTACTTC. This gives the protein CSVDASGYEQYF.

This chain connects TRBV6-6 to TRBJ2-7, with no clear D. V was shortened by 6 bases and J by 0 bases, with 3 bases between the two germline ends. The germline gives CDR1 MNHNY, CDR2 SVGAGI (reference sequence). This CDR3 has 11 amino acids. The CDR3 here is CASSFSYEQYF. CDR3 bases: TGTGCCAGCAGCTTCTCCTACGAGCAGTACTTC.

This CDR3 is CASSIGRGGYGYTF. The CDR3 region has the DNA TGTGCCAGTAGTATAGGCAGGGGCGGCTATGGCTACACCTTC. The chain uses TRBV19 and TRBJ1-2; perhaps TRBD1 as D (6 bases). Trimming took off 1 base at V and 4 bases at J, with 10 bases between the two ends. Germline CDR1 LNHDA, CDR2 SQIVND (reference sequence). There are 14 residues in the CDR3.

The V gene is TRBV6-5, the J gene TRBJ2-7, with TRBD1 matching 8 bases. Germline CDR1 and CDR2: MNHEY and SVGAGI. V was pared by 7 bases and J by 7 bases, with 12 bases of the junction left unmatched. The CDR3 has 14 amino acids. CDR3 in amino acids: CASKFWDRPREQYV. The CDR3, as DNA: TGTGCCAGCAAATTTTGGGACAGGCCCAGAGAGCAGTACGTC.

V is TRBV6-1 and J is TRBJ2-2; the D is unclear. The V end was cut by 4 bases, the J end by 5 bases, with 23 bases between. CDR1 and CDR2 from the germline V gene are MNHNS and SASEGT. The CDR3 is 18 amino acids. The CDR3 nucleotides read TGTGCCAGCAGTGGGGGAAAGGGTCAGTCAACTTTTACCGGGGAGCTGTTTTTT. This translates into CASSGGKGQSTFTGELFF.

The chain uses TRBV7-6 and TRBJ2-1; D is unresolved. Germline CDR1 and CDR2: SGHVS and FNYEAQ. Deletions cut 1 base from V and 6 bases from J, with 10 bases between. The CDR3 contains 14 residues. CDR3 residues: CASSLVSMGNEQFF. Here the CDR3 DNA reads TGTGCCAGCAGCTTAGTGTCTATGGGCAATGAGCAGTTCTTC. The full variable domain, in which reference TRBV7-6 and TRBJ2-1 provide the parts outside the CDR3, is GAGVSQSPRYKVTKRGQDVALRCDPISGHVSLYWYRQALGQGPEFLTYFNYEAQQDKSGLPNDRFSAERPEGSISTLTIQRTEQRDSAMYRCASSLVSMGNEQFFGPGTRLTVL.

V usage is TRBV7-2 and J usage is TRBJ2-7; the match to TRBD2 covers 10 bases. Germline CDR1 is SGHTA and CDR2 is FQGNSA. J lost 1 base, V lost 4 bases, and 4 bases had no gene match. The CDR3 contains 15 residues. Here the CDR3 reads CASSSSGSGSYEQYF. Here the CDR3 DNA reads TGTGCCAGCAGCTCTAGCGGGAGCGGTTCCTACGAGCAGTACTTC.

The chain links TRBV7-9 to TRBJ2-7; no firm D call. Germline loops: CDR1 SEHNR, CDR2 FQNEAQ (reference sequence). V shed 3 bases and J shed 7 bases, with 13 bases lying between them. The CDR3 length is 13 residues. DNA for the CDR3: TGTGCCAGCAGCTTGAACGGCGCGACTGAGCAGTACTTC. Its protein product is CASSLNGATEQYF.

The chain is built from TRBV28 and TRBJ2-7, with 9 bases matching TRBD2. Germline CDR1 MDHEN, CDR2 SYDVKM. The CDR3 is made up of 17 amino acids. V was pared by 10 bases and J by 0 bases, with 16 bases of the junction left unmatched. In DNA form, the CDR3 reads TGTGCCACAGAGGACGGGACTAGCCTTCGGCGCTCCTACGAGCAGTACTTC. This encodes CATEDGTSLRRSYEQYF.

J is TRBJ2-7 and V is TRBV11-2; D call uncertain. V lost 3 bases to trimming and J lost 5 bases, with 14 bases between them. Germline V lookup: CDR1 SGHAT, CDR2 FQNNGV. This CDR3 comprises 14 residues. This CDR3 is CASSLPLVLNEQYF. The CDR3 nucleotides are TGTGCCAGCAGCTTGCCCCTAGTCCTTAACGAGCAGTACTTC.

V and J are TRBV2 and TRBJ1-5; D possibly corresponds to TRBD1 (6 bases). Germline lookup yields CDR1 SNHLY and CDR2 FYNNEI. The V end was cut by 6 bases, the J end by 5 bases, with 14 bases between. The CDR3 runs to 14 residues. CDR3 in amino acids: CASSATGSDQPQHF. CDR3 DNA sequence: TGTGCCAGCAGCGCAACAGGGAGTGATCAGCCCCAGCATTTT.